This T cell receptor beta chain was sequenced for a study of Graves' ophthalmopathy and Graves' hyperthyroidism. Hyperthyroidism in these 18- to 65-year-old patients was newly diagnosed, lasting under 2 months. Diagnosis used clinical symptoms, serum thyroxine, TRAb, thyroid ultrasound and orbital computed tomography. The authors amplified TCR beta CDR3 regions, and they did so from RNA transcripts for repertoire sequencing. An opening RT-PCR round employed HTBI primers and preceded a second-round multiplex PCR. TCRdb ran MiXCR on the multiplex PCR reads and lists one entry per CDR3 protein. The repertoire consists of over a million distinct CDR3 sequences, with less than 45% occurring once and the leading ten covering around 10%. Study findings and constraints: Most thyroid clonotypes expanded beyond 0.001 frequency were also found in blood.

Germline V lookup: CDR1 ENHRY, CDR2 SYGVKD. Trimming shortened V by 10 bases and J by 6 bases, and 25 bases separated the two germline ends. The CDR3 is 15 residues long. Points on this clonotype: Its antigen remains unknown.

The sequence was obtained from an adult man with Graves' hyperthyroidism. What was sequenced was peripheral blood or thyroid tissue (not recorded which). The chain combines TRBV10-3 with TRBJ2-7; D may be TRBD1 or TRBD2 (5 bases each). CDR3 amino acids: CASSLGAGAFSEQYF. The DNA of the CDR3 is TGTGCCAGCAGCCTAGGGGCCGGGGCTTTCTCCGAGCAGTACTTC.